Presented here are 32 T cell receptor beta chains from one specimen sequenced in a study of CXCR3-negative and CXCR3-positive naive CD8 T cells. Study-wide results and limits: CXCR3-positive naive cells had TRB CDR3s that were more hydrophobic than CXCR3-negative naive cells had.

The antigens for these receptors are not known. UMI-tagged TRB cDNA libraries were built via 5' RACE. TCRdb re-called the 5' RACE reads; one entry per CDR3 protein, DNA not given. The repertoire table contains about 98,000 distinct CDR3 sequences. The sample comprised naive CXCR3+ CD8+ T cells from blood. The subset: CD45RO-CCR7+CD27+CD95- naive CD8+ T cells expressing CXCR3 (TNR3+). All receptors come from a human donor in good health. Some clones in this sample may be carry-over from other donors' samples.

CDR3 sequence: CANSMGSTGLGNQPQHF. The V call is TRBV6-2 or TRBV6-3, the J call TRBJ1-5; TCRdb selects TRBD1, and the lack of DNA leaves this call unchecked. The CDR3 totals 17 residues. CDR1 MNHEY and CDR2 SVGEGT come from the germline V gene.

The V and J genes are TRBV20-1 and TRBJ2-7; TCRdb returns TRBD1, unconfirmable since there is no DNA. This CDR3 comprises 14 residues. Germline values: CDR1 DFQATT, CDR2 SNEGSKA (reference sequence). The CDR3 region is CSARDLGGNYEQYF.

J is TRBJ1-6 and V is TRBV7-9; TCRdb designates TRBD1, a call that cannot be tested without DNA. The CDR3 runs to 15 residues. The V gene's germline CDR1 is SEHNR and CDR2 FQNEAQ (reference sequence). The CDR3 protein is CASSTTGTDNSPLHF.

CDR3 residues: CASSTRDRLYEQYF. The rearrangement uses TRBV7-9 and TRBJ2-7; without DNA, the TCRdb call of TRBD1 cannot be checked. CDR1 is SEHNR and CDR2 is FQNEAQ in the germline V gene (reference sequence). CDR3 length: 14 residues. Based on the CDR3 plus reference TRBV7-9 and TRBJ2-7, the full variable domain is DTGVSQNPRHKITKRGQNVTFRCDPISEHNRLYWYRQTLGQGPEFLTYFQNEAQLEKSRLLSDRFSAERPKGSFSTLEIQRTEQGDSAMYLCASSTRDRLYEQYFGPGTRLTVT.

This chain joins TRBV14 and TRBJ2-2. Germline V lookup: CDR1 SGHDN, CDR2 FVKESK. The CDR3 is 14 amino acids. The CDR3 here is CASTATMNTGELFF.

The chain links TRBV9 to TRBJ2-7; TCRdb reports TRBD2, a call that lacks DNA to check it against. The CDR3 spans 17 residues. The germline gives CDR1 SGDLS, CDR2 YYNGEE. Here the CDR3 reads CASSALPGLANPWEQYF.

The chain joins TRBV12-3 or TRBV12-4 to TRBJ2-7. The CDR3 extends over 14 amino acids. The CDR3 reads CASSPRLTSYEQYF.

The CDR3 region is CASSQVGETQYF. V is TRBV3-1 and J is TRBJ2-5. There are 12 residues in the CDR3. In germline, CDR1 is LGHDT, CDR2 YNNKEL (reference sequence).

CDR3 in amino acids: CASSLARGLETQYF. The chain links TRBV7-9 to TRBJ2-5; TCRdb selects TRBD1, and the lack of DNA leaves this call unchecked. This CDR3 has 14 residues. Germline-derived CDR1 and CDR2 are SEHNR and FQNEAQ (reference sequence).

V is TRBV4-2 and J is TRBJ2-7. Germline CDR1 and CDR2: LGHNA and YNFKEQ. The CDR3 has 16 residues. The CDR3 sequence is CASSQDRDTFSYEQYF.

The chain combines TRBV6-6 with TRBJ1-1. This CDR3 region has 15 residues. The germline gives CDR1 MNHNY, CDR2 SVGAGI (reference sequence). The CDR3 loop is CASSYSLGMNTEAFF.

This rearrangement joins TRBV7-9 to TRBJ1-2; the D gene TCRdb calls, TRBD1, cannot be checked with no DNA. The CDR3 has 16 amino acids. Germline V CDR1 and CDR2: SEHNR, FQNEAQ (reference sequence). CDR3 loop: CASSKRPDTSSGGYTF.

V gene TRBV29-1 combines with J gene TRBJ1-3. The CDR3 totals 19 residues. In germline, CDR1 is SQVTM, CDR2 ANQGSEA. CDR3 region: CSVEDGALQGLRSGNTIYF.

V usage is TRBV5-6 and J usage is TRBJ2-7; TCRdb names TRBD1, which stays unverified in the absence of DNA. The CDR3 length is 16 residues. Germline assignment: CDR1 SGHDT and CDR2 YYEEEE. CDR3 loop: CASSAKDRGFSYEQYF.

The rearrangement uses TRBV6-5 and TRBJ2-3; TCRdb picks TRBD2, but there is no DNA to check that call. Germline V gene lookup returns CDR1 MNHEY and CDR2 SVGAGI. The CDR3 totals 14 residues. CDR3 protein: CASSYHRGGDTQYF.

The chain employs TRBV3-1 and TRBJ1-2. This CDR3 has 15 residues. Germline values: CDR1 LGHDT, CDR2 YNNKEL (reference sequence). The CDR3 reads CASSQDLGINYGYTF.

The chain recombines TRBV5-6 with TRBJ2-1; with no DNA, the TCRdb D assignment of TRBD1 cannot be verified. Germline assignment: CDR1 SGHDT and CDR2 YYEEEE. This CDR3 region has 15 residues. The CDR3 reads CASSFSPGTHNEQFF.

The chain joins TRBV12-3 or TRBV12-4 to TRBJ1-4; the TCRdb D gene call, TRBD1, has no DNA to confirm it. The CDR3 loop spans 14 amino acids. CDR3 protein: CASSLATGSEELFF.

The J gene is TRBJ2-1, the V gene TRBV4-3; lacking DNA, the TRBD2 call made by TCRdb goes unchecked. The CDR3 contains 18 residues. The germline V gene has CDR1 LGHNA and CDR2 YSLEER. This chain's CDR3 is CASSQSTSGGAAYNEQFF.

The chain recombines TRBV28 with TRBJ2-3. The CDR3 totals 13 residues. Germline CDR1 is MDHEN and CDR2 is SYDVKM. CDR3 sequence reads: CASSLSPTDTQYF.

The rearrangement uses TRBV7-9 and TRBJ2-3; the D gene TCRdb calls, TRBD2, cannot be checked with no DNA. CDR3 length: 15 residues. CDR1 is SEHNR, CDR2 FQNEAQ, per germline (reference sequence). CDR3 in amino acids: CASSAGTSSTDTQYF.

V is TRBV30 and J is TRBJ1-5; without DNA, the TCRdb call of TRBD1 cannot be checked. The CDR3 is 15 amino acids. Germline CDR1 is GTSNPN and CDR2 is SVGIG (reference sequence). CDR3 residues: CAWGTGTGIGQPQHF.

CDR3 protein: CASSSGSEQYF. The chain has TRBV27 and TRBJ2-7. The germline CDR1 and CDR2 sequences are MNHEY and SMNVEV (reference sequence). CDR3 length equals 11 residues.

The rearrangement joins TRBV14 to TRBJ2-7. CDR1 is SGHDN and CDR2 is FVKESK in the germline V gene. The CDR3 has 12 residues. This CDR3 reads CASSEDGYEQYF.

The chain couples TRBV7-9 to TRBJ2-4. CDR1 is SEHNR and CDR2 is FQNEAQ in the germline V gene (reference sequence). The CDR3 length is 14 residues. The CDR3 loop is CASSSDLEGNIQYF.

The chain has TRBV12-3 or TRBV12-4 and TRBJ1-1; the TCRdb call, TRBD1, lacks DNA for checking. The CDR3 totals 14 residues. The CDR3 loop reads CASSLQGFNTEAFF.

This chain links TRBV7-3 with TRBJ2-1; checking the TCRdb D call of TRBD1 is not possible without DNA. The CDR3 sequence is 15 residues long. Germline V gene sequence: CDR1 SGHTA, CDR2 FQGTGA. Here the CDR3 reads CASSLLGTGDNEQFF.

V gene TRBV7-2 combines with J gene TRBJ2-5; lacking DNA, the TRBD1 call made by TCRdb goes unchecked. Germline V CDR1 and CDR2: SGHTA, FQGNSA. This CDR3 has 14 amino acids. This chain's CDR3 is CASSLPGWSETQYF.

V is TRBV6-5 and J is TRBJ2-7; absent DNA, TCRdb's TRBD1 call cannot be checked. This CDR3 has 15 amino acids. The germline CDR1 and CDR2 sequences are MNHEY and SVGAGI. This CDR3 is CASSYSGTGGYEQYF.

The V and J genes are TRBV29-1 and TRBJ2-7; there is no DNA to check the TCRdb D call of TRBD1. The CDR3 is 13 residues long. In germline, CDR1 is SQVTM, CDR2 ANQGSEA. Here the CDR3 reads CSARTVSSYEQYF.

The J gene is TRBJ2-3, the V gene TRBV18. The CDR3 spans 14 residues. Germline-derived CDR1 and CDR2 are KGHSH and LQKENI. CDR3 sequence reads: CASSPPVRPDTQYF.

J is TRBJ2-7 and V is TRBV4-3; the TRBD1 assignment by TCRdb is unverifiable without DNA. Germline-derived CDR1 and CDR2 are LGHNA and YSLEER. The CDR3 loop spans 15 amino acids. CDR3 protein: CASSPSRGSPYEQYF.